A single sample is the source of the 27 T cell receptor beta chains below, sequenced in a study of control samples from healthy donors and cancer patients. TCRdb keeps only in-frame clones here, not all; method: immunoSEQ multiplex PCR. The table lists roughly 52,000 clones, roughly 96% of them singletons. Sequencing was carried out using blood. All receptors derive from a woman aged 25 to 39 in good health.

The chain has TRBV2 and TRBJ2-2; D is perhaps TRBD1 or TRBD2 (5 bases each). The CDR3 is 16 amino acids. Trimming stripped 4 bases from V and 6 bases from J, with 18 bases between. Germline V gene data show CDR1 as SNHLY and CDR2 as FYNNEI. The chain's CDR3 is CASSGFAEGKAGELFF. The CDR3 DNA reads TGTGCCAGCAGTGGCTTTGCCGAGGGGAAAGCCGGGGAGCTGTTTTTT. The whole variable domain, remainder taken from reference TRBV2 and TRBJ2-2, is EPEVTQTPSHQVTQMGQEVILRCVPISNHLYFYWYRQILGQKVEFLVSFYNNEISEKSEIFDDQFSVERPDGSNFTLKIRSTKLEDSAMYFCASSGFAEGKAGELFFGEGSRLTVL.

The chain joins TRBV20-1 to TRBJ2-1; 12 bases are a match to TRBD2. With 3 bases clipped from V and 1 base from J, the junction kept 7 bases outside the gene matches. This CDR3 is built from 17 residues. The V gene's germline CDR1 is DFQATT and CDR2 SNEGSKA (reference sequence). The CDR3 here is CSASKLAGGSSYNEQFF. In nucleotides, the CDR3 is TGCAGTGCTAGTAAGCTAGCGGGAGGGAGTTCCTACAATGAGCAGTTCTTC.

The chain is built from TRBV4-1 and TRBJ1-1; 7 bases fit TRBD1. The CDR3 loop spans 14 amino acids. After removal of 0 bases from V and 9 bases from J, the junction contained 7 bases not matched to a gene. Germline V gene lookup returns CDR1 MGHRA and CDR2 YSYEKL. CDR3 bases: TGCGCCAGCAGCCAAGAGGTGACAGGGTGGAAAGCTTTCTTT. The encoded protein is CASSQEVTGWKAFF.

CDR3 in DNA: TGCGCCAGCACCCAGGGAAAGAGGGCTGAAGCTTTCTTT. Its translation: CASTQGKRAEAFF. The V and J genes are TRBV10-1 and TRBJ1-1; D may be TRBD1 (5 bases). The CDR3 contains 13 residues. Germline assignment: CDR1 WNHNN and CDR2 SYGVQD (reference sequence). With 7 bases removed from V and 6 bases from J, the gap between germline ends came to 15 bases.

The chain employs TRBV28 and TRBJ2-5, with D perhaps given as TRBD1 or TRBD2 (6 bases each). This CDR3 spans 16 amino acids. V shed 2 bases and J shed 5 bases, with 18 bases lying between them. Germline values: CDR1 MDHEN, CDR2 SYDVKM. Written as DNA, the CDR3 is TGTGCCAGCAGTTTAAACGGGGGCCTTGGGAAGGAGACCCAGTACTTC. Residues: CASSLNGGLGKETQYF.

The rearrangement links TRBV3-1 (or the pseudogene TRBV3-2) to TRBJ2-7; D perhaps matches TRBD1 (6 bases). V lost 2 bases, J lost 9 bases, and 11 bases lay in between. This CDR3 region has 12 residues. Germline CDR1 reads LGHDT; CDR2 reads YNNKEL (reference sequence). The CDR3 sequence: CASSQYGDMQYF. For the CDR3, the DNA is TGTGCCAGCAGCCAATATGGGGACATGCAGTACTTC.

A single count supports this clone. The V call is TRBV9, the J call TRBJ1-3; D is undetermined. Trimming removed 4 bases from V and 0 bases from J, with 11 bases in between. CDR1 and CDR2 (germline): SGDLS, YYNGEE. This CDR3 is 15 amino acids long. This CDR3 reads CASSPHSYSGNTIYF. The CDR3, as DNA: TGTGCCAGCAGCCCGCACAGCTACTCTGGAAACACCATATATTTT. The complete variable domain, with remaining parts taken from reference TRBV9 and TRBJ1-3, reads DSGVTQTPKHLITATGQRVTLRCSPRSGDLSVYWYQQSLDQGLQFLIQYYNGEERAKGNILERFSAQQFPDLHSELNLSSLELGDSALYFCASSPHSYSGNTIYFGEGSWLTVV.

The rearrangement joins TRBV28 to TRBJ2-1, with D possibly called TRBD1 or TRBD2 (5 bases each). CDR1 is MDHEN and CDR2 is SYDVKM in the germline V gene. This CDR3 spans 14 amino acids. Deletions cut 6 bases from V and 8 bases from J, with 17 bases between. Written as DNA, the CDR3 is TGTGCCAGCAGCCCTTTTGGGGGAGTCCATGAGCAGTTCTTC. Its protein product is CASSPFGGVHEQFF.

This sequence joins TRBV5-6 and TRBJ1-4; D is uncertain. The CDR3 length is 15 residues. V gave up 0 bases and J gave up 2 bases, with 8 bases separating them. Germline-derived CDR1 and CDR2 are SGHDT and YYEEEE. The CDR3 region is CASSLGTNTNEKLFF. The CDR3 region has the DNA TGTGCCAGCAGCTTGGGCACGAACACTAATGAAAAACTGTTTTTT.

The chain is built from TRBV7-9 and TRBJ2-7; D not resolved. Trimming pared 6 bases from V and 5 bases from J, leaving 14 bases between. CDR1 is SEHNR, CDR2 FQNEAQ, per germline (reference sequence). The CDR3 contains 13 residues. The CDR3 DNA reads as TGTGCCAGCAGAAGGGAAATCGGCGACGAGCAGTACTTC. This codes for CASRREIGDEQYF.

V is TRBV7-9 and J is TRBJ1-2, with unresolved D. Trimming shortened V by 1 base and J by 6 bases, and 15 bases separated the two germline ends. The CDR3 is 15 amino acids. Looked up from germline, CDR1 is SEHNR and CDR2 is FQNEAQ (reference sequence). The CDR3 nucleotides read TGTGCCAGCAGCTTAGTTGCCGAGGCGAGGCATGGCTACACCTTC. It yields the protein CASSLVAEARHGYTF.

The chain links TRBV9 to TRBJ2-7; TRBD1 matches 10 bases. Germline V gene lookup returns CDR1 SGDLS and CDR2 YYNGEE. The CDR3 totals 15 residues. The V gene end was trimmed by 4 bases and the J gene end by 6 bases; junction bases not matched to a gene: 10. CDR3 nucleotides: TGTGCCAGCAGCTCGTCCGGGACAGGGGTGACCGAGCAGTACTTC. It encodes CASSSSGTGVTEQYF.

In its sample, this clone was seen once. The rearrangement uses TRBV6-5 and TRBJ1-4; D unclear. Germline CDR1 reads MNHEY; CDR2 reads SVGAGI. The V end lost 4 bases, the J end lost 9 bases, and 9 bases lay between the germline ends. The CDR3 length is 12 residues. The CDR3 sequence is CASSWTTKKLFF. CDR3 coding DNA: TGTGCCAGCAGTTGGACGACCAAAAAACTGTTTTTT.

The CDR3 loop is CASSVLPSVSSYNEQFF. The CDR3 DNA reads TGCGCCAGCAGTGTTCTTCCTAGCGTGAGCTCCTACAATGAGCAGTTCTTC. V and J are TRBV10-2 and TRBJ2-1; the D gene is possibly TRBD2 (6 bases). CDR3 length equals 17 residues. Germline loops: CDR1 WSHSY, CDR2 SAAADI. V gave up 4 bases and J gave up 0 bases, with 16 bases separating them.

Notes on this clone: Relative to the germline gene, one junction end is altered; a read error may explain this. The CDR3 is CASSLDRADKEQFF. CDR3 coding DNA: TGTGCCAGCAGCTTAGATAGGGCAGACAAGGAGCAGTTCTTC. The chain combines TRBV7-6 with TRBJ2-1; D gene uncertain. This CDR3 has 14 amino acids. Germline loops: CDR1 SGHVS, CDR2 FNYEAQ. Full variable domain (rest looked up from reference TRBV7-6 and TRBJ2-1): GAGVSQSPRYKVTKRGQDVALRCDPISGHVSLYWYRQALGQGPEFLTYFNYEAQQDKSGLPNDRFSAERPEGSISTLTIQRTEQRDSAMYRCASSLDRADKEQFFGPGTRLTVL.

J is TRBJ2-1 and V is TRBV5-8; 7 bases line up with TRBD1. Germline loops: CDR1 SGHTS, CDR2 YDEGEE. V was pared by 4 bases and J by 7 bases, with 5 bases of the junction left unmatched. The CDR3 has 13 residues. The CDR3 reads CASSRDRPNEQFF. CDR3 sequence (DNA): TGTGCCAGCAGCCGGGACAGACCTAATGAGCAGTTCTTC.

The chain employs TRBV3-1 (or the pseudogene TRBV3-2) and TRBJ2-7, with a possible D match to TRBD2 (5 bases). The V gene's germline CDR1 is LGHDT and CDR2 YNNKEL (reference sequence). The CDR3 is 11 residues long. V lost 2 bases and J 7 bases, leaving 6 bases between the germline ends. CDR3 amino acids: CASSQRGEQYF. CDR3 coding DNA: TGTGCCAGCAGCCAACGAGGGGAGCAGTACTTC.

The chain is built from TRBV5-1 and TRBJ2-7, with D perhaps being TRBD1 or TRBD2 (5 bases each). The CDR3 runs 14 residues. Trimming pared 0 bases from V and 1 base from J, leaving 8 bases between. Germline loops: CDR1 SGHRS, CDR2 YFSETQ. CDR3 loop: CASSLGDLSYEQYF. The CDR3 region has the DNA TGCGCCAGCAGCTTGGGGGACCTTTCCTACGAGCAGTACTTC.

This rearrangement joins TRBV6-5 to TRBJ2-7; D might be TRBD2 (6 bases). The CDR3 has 15 amino acids. V shed 6 bases and J shed 3 bases, with 18 bases lying between them. Germline V CDR1 and CDR2: MNHEY, SVGAGI. DNA for the CDR3: TGTGCCAGCAGACCCGATGGAGGGAGGAACTACGAGCAGTACTTC. Amino acid sequence: CASRPDGGRNYEQYF.

The chain couples TRBV11-2 to TRBJ1-1; the D is unclear. Germline lookup yields CDR1 SGHAT and CDR2 FQNNGV. Between the trimmed V and J ends, which lost 0 bases and 0 bases, there was a span of 11 bases. This CDR3 is 16 amino acids long. CDR3 amino acids: CASSLEVGQMNTEAFF. DNA of the CDR3: TGTGCCAGCAGCTTAGAAGTCGGTCAGATGAACACTGAAGCTTTCTTT.

This chain links TRBV6-5 with TRBJ2-4; tentatively, D is TRBD1 (6 bases). The V gene's germline CDR1 is MNHEY and CDR2 SVGAGI. The CDR3 runs 14 residues. The germline V and J ends were trimmed by 2 bases and 10 bases, with 15 bases remaining between them. CDR3 coding DNA: TGTGCCAGCAGTTACGGGCAGGGGATAGGGATTCAGTACTTC. Translation: CASSYGQGIGIQYF.

V is TRBV5-1 and J is TRBJ2-7; 7 positions agree with TRBD1. The V gene end was trimmed by 0 bases and the J gene end by 5 bases; junction bases not matched to a gene: 5. CDR1 and CDR2 from the germline V gene are SGHRS and YFSETQ. The CDR3 covers 14 residues. The DNA for the CDR3 is TGCGCCAGCAGCTTGGAAGGGGGCCGGGACGAGCAGTACTTC. Its translation: CASSLEGGRDEQYF.

The chain uses TRBV2 and TRBJ1-4; 10 positions agree with TRBD1. The CDR3 length is 14 residues. V trimming: 6 bases; J trimming: 6 bases; junction bases outside the gene matches: 4. Germline V gene sequence: CDR1 SNHLY, CDR2 FYNNEI. Written as DNA, the CDR3 is TGTGCCAGCAGCCTAGGGACAGGGGATGAAAAACTGTTTTTT. It encodes CASSLGTGDEKLFF.

This chain uses TRBV30 with TRBJ2-7, with 9 nucleotides matching TRBD1. V trimming: 4 bases; J trimming: 1 base; junction bases outside the gene matches: 5. Per the germline V gene, CDR1 is GTSNPN and CDR2 is SVGIG (reference sequence). The CDR3 spans 14 residues. CDR3 sequence: CAWTTGGRSYEQYF. CDR3 nucleotides: TGTGCCTGGACCACAGGGGGCCGATCCTACGAGCAGTACTTC.

J is TRBJ2-3 and V is TRBV9; possibly TRBD2 for D (6 bases). Germline lookup yields CDR1 SGDLS and CDR2 YYNGEE. V shed 0 bases and J shed 5 bases, with 16 bases lying between them. The CDR3 covers 16 residues. CDR3: CASSVGGGESRDTQYF. The CDR3 bases are TGTGCCAGCAGCGTAGGCGGCGGGGAGTCCAGAGATACGCAGTATTTT.

This chain connects TRBV18 to TRBJ1-2; D not resolved. The CDR3 is made up of 13 amino acids. Between the trimmed V and J ends, which lost 3 bases and 5 bases, there was a span of 10 bases. Germline loops: CDR1 KGHSH, CDR2 LQKENI. The CDR3 is CASSPEKGYGYTF. The DNA of the CDR3 is TGTGCCAGCTCACCGGAAAAGGGATATGGCTACACCTTC.

This chain joins TRBV9 and TRBJ2-2; D is unresolved. From germline, CDR1 is SGDLS and CDR2 YYNGEE. The CDR3 has 13 amino acids. Trimming took off 7 bases at V and 5 bases at J, with 12 bases between the two ends. The CDR3 sequence: CASGRGWTGELFF. The DNA for the CDR3 is TGTGCCAGCGGCCGCGGATGGACCGGGGAGCTGTTTTTT.